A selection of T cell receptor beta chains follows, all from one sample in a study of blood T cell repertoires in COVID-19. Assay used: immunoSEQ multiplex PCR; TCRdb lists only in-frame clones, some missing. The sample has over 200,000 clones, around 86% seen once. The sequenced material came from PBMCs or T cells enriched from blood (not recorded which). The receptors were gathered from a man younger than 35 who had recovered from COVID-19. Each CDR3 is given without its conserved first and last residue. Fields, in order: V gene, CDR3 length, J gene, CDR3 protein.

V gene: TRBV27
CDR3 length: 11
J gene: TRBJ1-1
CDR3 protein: ASSLSRGTEAF

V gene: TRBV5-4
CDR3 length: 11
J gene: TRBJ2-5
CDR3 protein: ASSSGGSETQY

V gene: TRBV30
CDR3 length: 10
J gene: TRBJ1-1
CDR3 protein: AWSPRGFEAF

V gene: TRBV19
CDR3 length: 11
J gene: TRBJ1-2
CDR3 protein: ASNAGGIYGYT

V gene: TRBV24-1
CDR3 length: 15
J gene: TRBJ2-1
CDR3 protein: ATSDRLAGGDYNEQF

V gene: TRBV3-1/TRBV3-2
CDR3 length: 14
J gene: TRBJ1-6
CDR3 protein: ASSQETGGRNSPLH

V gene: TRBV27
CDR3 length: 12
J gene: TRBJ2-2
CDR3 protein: ASSFGRGTGELF

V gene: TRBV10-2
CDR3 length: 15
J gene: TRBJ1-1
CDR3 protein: ASMRDRGDNLNTEAF

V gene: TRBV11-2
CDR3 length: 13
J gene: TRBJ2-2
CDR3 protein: ASSLGLAGTGELF

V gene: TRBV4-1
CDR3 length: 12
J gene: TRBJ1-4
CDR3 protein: ASSQDRINEKLF

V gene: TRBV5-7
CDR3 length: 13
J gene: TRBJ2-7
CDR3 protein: ASSLAGTASYEQY

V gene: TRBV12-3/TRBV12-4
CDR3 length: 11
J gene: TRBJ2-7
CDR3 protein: ASSNLAIYEQY

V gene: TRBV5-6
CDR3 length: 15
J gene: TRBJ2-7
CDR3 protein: ASSWRGSGGIMYEQY

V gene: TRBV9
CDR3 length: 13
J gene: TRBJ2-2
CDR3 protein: ASSVGLDRAGELF

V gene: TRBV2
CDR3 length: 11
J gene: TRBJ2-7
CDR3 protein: ASSGLELHEQY

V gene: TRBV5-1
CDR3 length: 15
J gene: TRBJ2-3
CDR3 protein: ASSSGLAGGPLDTQY

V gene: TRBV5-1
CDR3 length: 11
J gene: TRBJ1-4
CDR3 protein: ASSFGSGEKLF

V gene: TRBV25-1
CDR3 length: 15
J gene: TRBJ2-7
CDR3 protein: ASSRAPGTLSSYEQY

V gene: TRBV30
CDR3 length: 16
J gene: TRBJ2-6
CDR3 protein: ARHKTPGTGAGANVLT

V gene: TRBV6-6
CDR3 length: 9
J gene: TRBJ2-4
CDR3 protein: ATGGQNIQY

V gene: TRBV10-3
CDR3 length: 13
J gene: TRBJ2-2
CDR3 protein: AISESWEAPGELF

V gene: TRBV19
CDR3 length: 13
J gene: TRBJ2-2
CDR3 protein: ASKEAGVHTGELF

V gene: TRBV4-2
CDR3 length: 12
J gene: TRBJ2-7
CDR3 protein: ASSPGGGRYEQY

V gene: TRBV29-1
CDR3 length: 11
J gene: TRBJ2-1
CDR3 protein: SAGDRSSGEQF

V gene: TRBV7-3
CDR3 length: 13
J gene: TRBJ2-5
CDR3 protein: ASSLGGSGEETQY

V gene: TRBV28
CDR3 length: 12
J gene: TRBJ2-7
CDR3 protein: ASSFGGSSYEQY

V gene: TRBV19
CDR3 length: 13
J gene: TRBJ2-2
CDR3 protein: ASSPKGQGAGELF

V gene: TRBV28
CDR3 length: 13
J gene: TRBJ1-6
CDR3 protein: ASSSPGEGDSPLH

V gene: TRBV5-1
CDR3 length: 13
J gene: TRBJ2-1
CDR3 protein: ASSFWGTSGNEQF

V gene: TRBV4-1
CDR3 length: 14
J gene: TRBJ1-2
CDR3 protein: ASSQVPPTISGGYT

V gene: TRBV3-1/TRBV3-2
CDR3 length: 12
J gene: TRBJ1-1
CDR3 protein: ASSQGHPNTEAF

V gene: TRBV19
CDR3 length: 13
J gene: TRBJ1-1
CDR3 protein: ASSNHAGKYTEAF

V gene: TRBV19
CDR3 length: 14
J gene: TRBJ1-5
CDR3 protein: ASTDLQGYSNQPQH

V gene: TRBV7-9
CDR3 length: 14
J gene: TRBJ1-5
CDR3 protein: ASSLAQGAGNQPQH

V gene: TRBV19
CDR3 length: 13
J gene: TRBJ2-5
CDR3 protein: ASSNSLTAQETQY

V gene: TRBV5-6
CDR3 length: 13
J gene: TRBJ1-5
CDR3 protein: ASSLAGGSNQPQH

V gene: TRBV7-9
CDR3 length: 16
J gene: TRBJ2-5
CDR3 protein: ASSLGLRTGRPEKTQY

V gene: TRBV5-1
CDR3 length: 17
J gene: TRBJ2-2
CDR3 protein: ASSLSPAGGLVNTGELF

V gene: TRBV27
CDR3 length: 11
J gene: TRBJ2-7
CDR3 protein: ASSLNPPYEQY

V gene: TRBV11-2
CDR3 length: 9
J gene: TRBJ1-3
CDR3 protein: ASSLDSTIY

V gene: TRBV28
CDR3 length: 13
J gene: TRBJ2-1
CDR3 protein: ASTLRTSGYNEQF

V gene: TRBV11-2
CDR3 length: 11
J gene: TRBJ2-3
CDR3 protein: ASSAGTRDTQY

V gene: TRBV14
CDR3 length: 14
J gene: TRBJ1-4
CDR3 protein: ASSPPGTTGGRKLF

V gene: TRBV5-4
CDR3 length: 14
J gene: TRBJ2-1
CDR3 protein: ASSGSSGISLNEQF

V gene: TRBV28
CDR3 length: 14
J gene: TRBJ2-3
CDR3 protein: ASRTIAGEGTDTQY

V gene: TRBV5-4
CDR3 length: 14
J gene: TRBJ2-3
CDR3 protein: ASTLPGLAGTDTQY

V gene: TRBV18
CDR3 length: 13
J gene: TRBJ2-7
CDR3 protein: ASSPHLAGAHEQY

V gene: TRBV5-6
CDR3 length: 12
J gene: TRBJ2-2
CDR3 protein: ASSSGHFTGELF

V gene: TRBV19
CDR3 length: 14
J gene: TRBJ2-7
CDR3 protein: ASSITRGRGSYEQY

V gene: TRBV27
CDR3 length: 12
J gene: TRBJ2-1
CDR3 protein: ASSLSPAGNEQF

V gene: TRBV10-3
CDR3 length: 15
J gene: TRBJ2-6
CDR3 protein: AISENRRGSGANVLT

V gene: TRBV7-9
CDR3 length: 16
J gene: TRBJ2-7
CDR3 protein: ASSFNFGTSGGSYEQY

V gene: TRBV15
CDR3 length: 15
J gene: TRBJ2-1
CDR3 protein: ATSRDPPGRAFNEQF

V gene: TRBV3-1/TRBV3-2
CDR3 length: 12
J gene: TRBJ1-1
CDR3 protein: ASSQEGRRGEAF

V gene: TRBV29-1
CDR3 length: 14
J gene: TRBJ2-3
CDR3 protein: SVEDRLAGPTDTQY